This T cell receptor beta chain derives from a study of cytomegalovirus exposure and HLA in healthy donors. Overall study findings and caveats: A previous analysis found most TCR beta V segments productive roughly 87% or roughly 30% of the time.

The V end was cut by 2 bases, the J end by 11 bases, with 10 bases between. Germline lookup yields CDR1 SGHRS and CDR2 YFSETQ. The CDR3 contains 11 residues. As to this clone: Its antigen is unknown.

The PCR employed 60 Vbeta primers together with 13 Jbeta primers. Repertoires were generated with immunoSEQ multiplex PCR, while TCRdb's copy carries only in-frame clones and drops some. Among about 160,000 clones, roughly 63% were seen once, and the ten largest hold roughly 6.8%. The sequence was collected from a woman aged 60 to 75 in good health and CMV-seropositive. Sequencing input: PBMCs. The chain has TRBV5-1 and TRBJ2-5; TRBD2 is a possible D gene (6 bases). The CDR3 nucleotides are TGCGCCAGCAGCTTCGGGGAGGTACAGTACTTC. It specifies CASSFGEVQYF.